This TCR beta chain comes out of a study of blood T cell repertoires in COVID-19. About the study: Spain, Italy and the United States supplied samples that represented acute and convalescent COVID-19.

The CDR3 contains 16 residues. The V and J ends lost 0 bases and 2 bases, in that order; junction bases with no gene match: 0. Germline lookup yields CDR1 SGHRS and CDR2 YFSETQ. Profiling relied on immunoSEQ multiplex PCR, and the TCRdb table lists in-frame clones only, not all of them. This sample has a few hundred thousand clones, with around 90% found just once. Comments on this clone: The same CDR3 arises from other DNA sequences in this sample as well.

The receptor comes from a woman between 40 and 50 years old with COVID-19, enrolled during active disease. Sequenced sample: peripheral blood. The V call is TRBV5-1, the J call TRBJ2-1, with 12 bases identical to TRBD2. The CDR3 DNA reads TGCGCCAGCAGCTTGGGACTAGCGGGGGCCTACAATGAGCAGTTCTTC. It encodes CASSLGLAGAYNEQFF.